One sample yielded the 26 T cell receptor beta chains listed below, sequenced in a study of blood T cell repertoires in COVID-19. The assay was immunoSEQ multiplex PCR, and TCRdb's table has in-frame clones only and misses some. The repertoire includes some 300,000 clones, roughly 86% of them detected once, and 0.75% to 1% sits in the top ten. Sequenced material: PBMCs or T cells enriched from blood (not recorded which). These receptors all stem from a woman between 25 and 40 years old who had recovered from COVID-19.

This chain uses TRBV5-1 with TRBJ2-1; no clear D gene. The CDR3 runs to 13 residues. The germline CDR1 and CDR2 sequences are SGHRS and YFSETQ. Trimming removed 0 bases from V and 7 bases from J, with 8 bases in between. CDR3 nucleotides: TGCGCCAGCAGCTTGGCGGCGGTGAATGAGCAGTTCTTC. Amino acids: CASSLAAVNEQFF.

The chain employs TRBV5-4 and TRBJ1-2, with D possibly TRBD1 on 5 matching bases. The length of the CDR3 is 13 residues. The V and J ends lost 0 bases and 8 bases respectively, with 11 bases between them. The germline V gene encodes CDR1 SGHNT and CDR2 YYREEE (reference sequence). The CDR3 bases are TGTGCCAGCAGCTTGGCCAGGGTAGGAGGCTACACCTTC. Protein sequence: CASSLARVGGYTF.

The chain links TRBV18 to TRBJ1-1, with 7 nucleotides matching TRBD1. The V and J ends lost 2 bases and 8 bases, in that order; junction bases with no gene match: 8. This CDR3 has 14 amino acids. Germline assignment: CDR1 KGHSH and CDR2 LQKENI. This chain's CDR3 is CASSPATGASEAFF. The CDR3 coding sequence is TGTGCCAGCTCACCAGCCACAGGGGCTAGCGAAGCTTTCTTT. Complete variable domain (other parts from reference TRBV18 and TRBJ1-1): NAGVMQNPRHLVRRRGQEARLRCSPMKGHSHVYWYRQLPEEGLKFMVYLQKENIIDESGMPKERFSAEFPKEGPSILRIQQVVRGDSAAYFCASSPATGASEAFFGQGTRLTVV.

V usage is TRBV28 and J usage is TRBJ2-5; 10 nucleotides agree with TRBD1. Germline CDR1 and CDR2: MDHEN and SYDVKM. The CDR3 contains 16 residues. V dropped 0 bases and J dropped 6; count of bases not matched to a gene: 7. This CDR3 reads CASSLWGTGDGKTQYF. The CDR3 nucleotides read TGTGCCAGCAGTTTATGGGGGACAGGGGATGGAAAGACCCAGTACTTC.

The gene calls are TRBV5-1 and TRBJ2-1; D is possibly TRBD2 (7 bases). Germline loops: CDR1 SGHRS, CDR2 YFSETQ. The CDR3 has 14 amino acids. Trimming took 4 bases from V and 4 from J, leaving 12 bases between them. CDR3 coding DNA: TGCGCCAGCAGCCCGGGGGGCTTATACAATGAGCAGTTCTTC. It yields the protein CASSPGGLYNEQFF.

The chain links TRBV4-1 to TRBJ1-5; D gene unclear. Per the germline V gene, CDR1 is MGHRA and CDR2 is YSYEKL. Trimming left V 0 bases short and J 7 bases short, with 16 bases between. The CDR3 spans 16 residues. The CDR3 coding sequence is TGCGCCAGCAGCCAAGAGGGCGCATCTAGAGGGCAGCCCCAGCATTTT. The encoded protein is CASSQEGASRGQPQHF.

The DNA of the CDR3 is TGTGCCAGCAGCGTAGGATCCAGTCAAGAGACCCAGTACTTC. Amino acid sequence: CASSVGSSQETQYF. The V gene is TRBV9, the J gene TRBJ2-5; D remains unclear. From germline, CDR1 is SGDLS and CDR2 YYNGEE. CDR3 length: 14 residues. The V end lost 0 bases, the J end lost 2 bases, and 8 bases lay between the germline ends. The entire variable domain, with the rest obtained from reference TRBV9 and TRBJ2-5, is as follows: DSGVTQTPKHLITATGQRVTLRCSPRSGDLSVYWYQQSLDQGLQFLIQYYNGEERAKGNILERFSAQQFPDLHSELNLSSLELGDSALYFCASSVGSSQETQYFGPGTRLLVL.

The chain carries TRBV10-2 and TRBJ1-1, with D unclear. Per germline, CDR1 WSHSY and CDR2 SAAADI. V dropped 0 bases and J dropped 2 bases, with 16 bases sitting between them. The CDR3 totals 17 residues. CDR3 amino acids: CASSESVSGLTNTEAFF. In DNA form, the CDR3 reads TGCGCCAGCAGTGAGTCGGTTAGTGGTTTGACTAACACTGAAGCTTTCTTT.

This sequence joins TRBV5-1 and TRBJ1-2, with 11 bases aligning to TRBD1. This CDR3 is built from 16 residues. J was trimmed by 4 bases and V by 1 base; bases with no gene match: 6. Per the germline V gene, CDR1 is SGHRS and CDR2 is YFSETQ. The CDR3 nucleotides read TGCGCCAGCAGCTTGATAACCGGGACAGGGGGCTATGGCTACACCTTC. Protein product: CASSLITGTGGYGYTF.

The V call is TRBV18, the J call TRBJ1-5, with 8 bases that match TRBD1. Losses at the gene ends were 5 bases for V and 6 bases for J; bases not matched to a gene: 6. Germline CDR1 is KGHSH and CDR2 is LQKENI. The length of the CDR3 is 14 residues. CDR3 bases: TGTGCCAGCTCAAGTGGGACAGGTCCTCAGCCCCAGCATTTT. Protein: CASSSGTGPQPQHF.

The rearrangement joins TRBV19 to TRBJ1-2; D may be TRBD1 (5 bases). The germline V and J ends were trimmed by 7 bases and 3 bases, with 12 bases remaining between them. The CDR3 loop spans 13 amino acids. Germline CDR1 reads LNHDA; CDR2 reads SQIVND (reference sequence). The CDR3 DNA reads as TGTGCCAGTATTGAACCGGGGGACTATGGCTACACCTTC. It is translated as CASIEPGDYGYTF.

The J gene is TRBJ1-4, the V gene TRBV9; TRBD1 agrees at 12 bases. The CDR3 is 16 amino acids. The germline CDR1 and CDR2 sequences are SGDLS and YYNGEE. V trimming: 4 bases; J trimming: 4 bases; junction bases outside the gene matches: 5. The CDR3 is CASSSGTGGNNEKLFF. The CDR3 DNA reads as TGTGCCAGCAGCTCCGGGACAGGGGGCAATAATGAAAAACTGTTTTTT.

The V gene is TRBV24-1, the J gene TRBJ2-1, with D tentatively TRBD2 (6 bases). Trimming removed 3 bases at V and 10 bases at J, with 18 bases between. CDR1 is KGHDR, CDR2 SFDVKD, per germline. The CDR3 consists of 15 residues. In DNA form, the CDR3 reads TGTGCCACCAGTGATGGAGCGGGTCCTCGGAGGGAGCAGTTCTTC. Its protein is CATSDGAGPRREQFF.

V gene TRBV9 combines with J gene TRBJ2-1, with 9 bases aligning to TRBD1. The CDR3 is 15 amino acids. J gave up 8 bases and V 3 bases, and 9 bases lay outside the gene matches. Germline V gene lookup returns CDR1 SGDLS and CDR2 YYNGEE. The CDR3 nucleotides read TGTGCCAGCAGCGACCCGGGACAGGGCCTTGATGAGCAGTTCTTC. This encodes CASSDPGQGLDEQFF.

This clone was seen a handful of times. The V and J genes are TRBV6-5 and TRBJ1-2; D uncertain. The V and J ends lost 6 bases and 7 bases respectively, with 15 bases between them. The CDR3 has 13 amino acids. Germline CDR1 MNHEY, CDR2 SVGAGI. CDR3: CASSHGKGGGYTF. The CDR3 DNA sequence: TGTGCCAGCAGCCATGGCAAGGGAGGTGGCTACACCTTC.

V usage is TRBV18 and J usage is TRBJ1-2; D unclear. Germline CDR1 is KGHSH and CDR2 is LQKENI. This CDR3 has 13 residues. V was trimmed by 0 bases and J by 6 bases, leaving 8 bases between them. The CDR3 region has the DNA TGTGCCAGCTCACCACCGACAAATGATGGCTACACCTTC. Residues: CASSPPTNDGYTF.

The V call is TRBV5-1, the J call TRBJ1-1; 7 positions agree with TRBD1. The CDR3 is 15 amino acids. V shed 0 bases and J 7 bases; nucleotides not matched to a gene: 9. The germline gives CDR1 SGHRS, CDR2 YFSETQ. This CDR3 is CASSLAPGTANEAFF. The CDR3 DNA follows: TGCGCCAGCAGCTTGGCCCCCGGGACAGCAAATGAAGCTTTCTTT.

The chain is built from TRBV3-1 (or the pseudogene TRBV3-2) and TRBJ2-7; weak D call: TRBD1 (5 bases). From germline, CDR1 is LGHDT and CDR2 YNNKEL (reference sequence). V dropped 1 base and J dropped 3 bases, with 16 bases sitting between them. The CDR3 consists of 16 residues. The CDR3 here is CASSQGRWGRDYEQYF. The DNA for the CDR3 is TGTGCCAGCAGCCAAGGTAGGTGGGGCAGAGACTACGAGCAGTACTTC.

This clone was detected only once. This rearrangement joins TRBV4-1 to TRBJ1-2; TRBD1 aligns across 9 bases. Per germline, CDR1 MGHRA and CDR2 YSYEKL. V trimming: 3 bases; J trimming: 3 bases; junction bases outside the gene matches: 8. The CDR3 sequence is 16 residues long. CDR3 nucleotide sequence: TGCGCCAGCAGCCACGGGCGAAGACAGGGGGACTATGGCTACACCTTC. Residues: CASSHGRRQGDYGYTF.

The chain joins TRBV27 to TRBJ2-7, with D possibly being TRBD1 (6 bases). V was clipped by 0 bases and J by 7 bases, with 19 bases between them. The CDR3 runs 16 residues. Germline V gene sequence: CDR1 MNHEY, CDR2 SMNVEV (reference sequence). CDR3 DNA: TGTGCCAGCAGTTTATCTCTGACAGGAGCCGAGAGGGAGCAGTACTTC. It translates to CASSLSLTGAEREQYF.

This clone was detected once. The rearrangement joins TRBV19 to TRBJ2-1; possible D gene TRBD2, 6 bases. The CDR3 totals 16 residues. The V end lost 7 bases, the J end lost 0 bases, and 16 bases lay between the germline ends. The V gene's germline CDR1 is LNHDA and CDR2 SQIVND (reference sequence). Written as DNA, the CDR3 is TGTGCCAGTACTTTAGCGGTCTCGGGCTCCTACAATGAGCAGTTCTTC. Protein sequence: CASTLAVSGSYNEQFF. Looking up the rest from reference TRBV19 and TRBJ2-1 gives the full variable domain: DGGITQSPKYLFRKEGQNVTLSCEQNLNHDAMYWYRQDPGQGLRLIYYSQIVNDFQKGDIAEGYSVSREKKESFPLTVTSAQKNPTAFYLCASTLAVSGSYNEQFFGPGTRLTVL.

DNA of the CDR3: TGTGCCAGCAGCCAAGGCCCTCGGGGGGCGATGGGCAAAAACATTCAGTACTTC. Residues: CASSQGPRGAMGKNIQYF. The chain has TRBV14 and TRBJ2-4; TRBD2 might be the D (7 bases). CDR3 length: 18 amino acids. The V gene's germline CDR1 is SGHDN and CDR2 FVKESK. Trimming pared 1 base from V and 3 bases from J, leaving 19 bases between. The variable domain in full, completed from reference TRBV14 and TRBJ2-4, reads EAGVTQFPSHSVIEKGQTVTLRCDPISGHDNLYWYRRVMGKEIKFLLHFVKESKQDESGMPNNRFLAERTGGTYSTLKVQPAELEDSGVYFCASSQGPRGAMGKNIQYFGAGTRLSVL.

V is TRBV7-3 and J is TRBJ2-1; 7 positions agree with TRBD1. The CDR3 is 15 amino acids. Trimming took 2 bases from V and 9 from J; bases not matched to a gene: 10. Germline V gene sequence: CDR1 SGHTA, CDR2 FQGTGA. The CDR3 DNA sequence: TGTGCCAGCAGCTTATGGGCAGGGGGAGAACCTGAGCAGTTCTTC. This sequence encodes CASSLWAGGEPEQFF.

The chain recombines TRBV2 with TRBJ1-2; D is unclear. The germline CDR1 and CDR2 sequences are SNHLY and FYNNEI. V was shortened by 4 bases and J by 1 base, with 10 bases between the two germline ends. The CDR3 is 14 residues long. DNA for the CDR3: TGTGCCAGCAGTGGCGGCAGTTTTAACTATGGCTACACCTTC. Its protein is CASSGGSFNYGYTF.

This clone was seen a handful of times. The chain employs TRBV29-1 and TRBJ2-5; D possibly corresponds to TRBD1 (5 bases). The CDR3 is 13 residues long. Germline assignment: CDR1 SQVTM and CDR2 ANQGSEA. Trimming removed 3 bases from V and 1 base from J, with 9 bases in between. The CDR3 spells CSVETDLQETQYF. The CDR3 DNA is TGCAGCGTTGAGACAGACCTCCAAGAGACCCAGTACTTC.

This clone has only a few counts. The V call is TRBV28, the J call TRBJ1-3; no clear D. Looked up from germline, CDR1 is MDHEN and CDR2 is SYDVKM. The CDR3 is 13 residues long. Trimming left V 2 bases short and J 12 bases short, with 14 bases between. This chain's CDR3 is CASSLGWAGVIYF. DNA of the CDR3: TGTGCCAGCAGTTTAGGGTGGGCGGGTGTCATATATTTT.